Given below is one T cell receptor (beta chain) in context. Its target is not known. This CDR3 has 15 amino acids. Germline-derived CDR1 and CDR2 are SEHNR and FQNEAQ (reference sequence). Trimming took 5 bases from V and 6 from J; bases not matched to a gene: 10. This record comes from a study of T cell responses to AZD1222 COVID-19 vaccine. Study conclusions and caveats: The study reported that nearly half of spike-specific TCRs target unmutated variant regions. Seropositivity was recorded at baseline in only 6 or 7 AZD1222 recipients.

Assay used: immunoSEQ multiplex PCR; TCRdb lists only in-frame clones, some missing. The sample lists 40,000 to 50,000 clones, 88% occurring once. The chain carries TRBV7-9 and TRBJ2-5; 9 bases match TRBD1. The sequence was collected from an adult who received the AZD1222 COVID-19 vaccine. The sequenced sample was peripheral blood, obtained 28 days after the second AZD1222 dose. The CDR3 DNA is TGTGCCAGCAGCAACAGGACAGGGGTCAAGAAGACCCAGTACTTC. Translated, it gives CASSNRTGVKKTQYF.